Listed here is a single T cell receptor (beta chain). This clonotype was seen many times. This receptor's antigen is unknown. No base-level quality is on record; no much larger clone is a single base apart. V lost 4 bases and J lost 6 bases; the stretch between them is 12 bases long. From its cysteine to its phenylalanine, the CDR3 spans 14 amino acids. Kept here is only the CDR3 DNA, which spans 42 bases and is read in frame from base 1. The germline V gene sets CDR1 to SGHVS and CDR2 to FQNEAQ. The record originates from a study of T cell repertoires in cytomegalovirus infection (dated by TCRdb to 2018 to 2020). A note on the overall study: Because public TCR beta signatures pointed to carriage of CMV infection together with the matching HLA type, the HLA type of each donor mattered for the analysis.

For sequencing, an Illumina HiSeq 1500 was employed. TCRdb reprocessed the public reads (quality trimming at Q25 with fastp, clone calling with MiXCR) and kept in-frame beta chains. Each entry merges the rows of one CDR3 protein and shows their most common DNA and genes. The sample includes more than 500,000 distinct CDR3 sequences, with 16% observed a single time. The ten largest clones add up to roughly a quarter of the sample. What the research found in general, with its limitations: Cumulative frequency of public TCR beta family members discriminated carriers of CMV infection plus the relevant HLA type in this cohort and an independent 352-donor cohort. In the ex vivo response, HLA-C-restricted CMV-specific TCR beta clonotypes were dominant, and in two of eight donors the single most frequent clonotype came from this HLA-C-restricted group.

The receptor comes from a human donor in good health (CMV status not recorded). Some clones in this sample may be carry-over from other donors' samples. The specimen sequenced was CD8+ T cells from PBMCs. The chain links TRBV7-8 with TRBJ2-2; a tentative D match to TRBD2 spans 5 bases. In nucleotide form, the sequence is TGTGCCAGCAGCTCCGGGATTACGCCCGGGGAGCTGTTTTTT. Its protein is CASSSGITPGELFF.